The following is a TCR beta chain sequence with its context. After removal of 8 bases from V and 4 bases from J, the junction contained 8 bases not matched to a gene. The CDR3 extends over 15 amino acids. TCRdb re-analysed the reads in MiXCR, keeping a single row per CDR3 protein. The sample shows about 490,000 distinct CDR3 sequences, 26% of them seen only once. The entry originates in a study of T cell repertoires in cytomegalovirus infection. V usage is TRBV12-3 or TRBV12-4 and J usage is TRBJ2-3, with 11 bases identical to TRBD2. Specimen: PBMCs. The source is a human donor in good health (CMV status not recorded). Some clones in this sample may be carry-over from other donors' samples. Here the CDR3 reads CASGNSGRAPDTQYF. In DNA form, the CDR3 reads TGTGCCAGCGGAAATAGCGGGAGGGCTCCAGATACGCAGTATTTT.